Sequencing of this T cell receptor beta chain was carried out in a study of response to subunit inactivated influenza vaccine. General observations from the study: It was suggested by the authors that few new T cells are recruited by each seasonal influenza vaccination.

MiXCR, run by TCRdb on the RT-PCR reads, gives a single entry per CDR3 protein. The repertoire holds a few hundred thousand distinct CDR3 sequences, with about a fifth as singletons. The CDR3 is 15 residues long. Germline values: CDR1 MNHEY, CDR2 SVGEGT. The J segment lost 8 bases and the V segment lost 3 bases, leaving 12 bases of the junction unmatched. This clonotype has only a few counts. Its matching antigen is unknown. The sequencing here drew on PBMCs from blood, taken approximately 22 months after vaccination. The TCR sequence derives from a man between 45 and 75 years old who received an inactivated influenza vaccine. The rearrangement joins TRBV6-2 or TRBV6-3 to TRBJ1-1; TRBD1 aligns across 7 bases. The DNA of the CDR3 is TGTGCCAGCAGTTATTTGGCGACAGGGAGGCAAGAAGCTTTCTTT. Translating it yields CASSYLATGRQEAFF.